What follows are 3 T cell receptor beta chains derived from one specimen sequenced in a study of read filtering for tumor transcriptome and immune sequencing. From approximately 430 ng of RNA, a library with molecular barcoded alpha/delta and beta/gamma adaptors was made. A single record per CDR3 protein comes from TCRdb applying MiXCR to the reads. The sample holds tens of thousands of distinct CDR3 sequences; under 25% are singletons and the top ten take around 10%. The sequencing input was a population of CD138-negative cells sorted from bone marrow. The receptor set was obtained from a donor at least 40 years old with multiple myeloma.

About this clonotype: A much more abundant neighbour one base away suggests this may be a read error. CDR3 residues: CASSRASYTDTQYF. The CDR3 DNA reads as TGTGCCAGCAGCCGGGCCTCGTACACAGATACGCAGTATTTT. The chain carries TRBV7-9 and TRBJ2-3; D is unclear. Trimming shortened V by 5 bases and J by 2 bases, and 11 bases separated the two germline ends. The CDR3 contains 14 residues. Looked up from germline, CDR1 is SEHNR and CDR2 is FQNEAQ (reference sequence). The whole variable domain, remainder taken from reference TRBV7-9 and TRBJ2-3, is DTGVSQNPRHKITKRGQNVTFRCDPISEHNRLYWYRQTLGQGPEFLTYFQNEAQLEKSRLLSDRFSAERPKGSFSTLEIQRTEQGDSAMYLCASSRASYTDTQYFGPGTRLTVL.

This clonotype showed up many times. V and J are TRBV21-1 and TRBJ2-7; TRBD1 is taken as the D call from the table, unchecked against the DNA. TRBV21-1 has pseudogene status. The CDR3 totals 14 residues. CDR3 sequence: CASSKGDGNYEQYF. CDR3 sequence (DNA): TGTGCCAGCAGCAAAGGCGACGGGAACTACGAGCAGTACTTC.

This clonotype came up many times. V and J are TRBV5-1 and TRBJ1-1; D unresolved. In germline, CDR1 is SGHRS, CDR2 YFSETQ. The CDR3 is 13 amino acids. Trimming pared 0 bases from V and 5 bases from J, leaving 8 bases between. For the CDR3, the DNA is TGCGCCAGCAGCTTGGATGGGAAAACTGAAGCTTTCTTT. This sequence encodes CASSLDGKTEAFF.